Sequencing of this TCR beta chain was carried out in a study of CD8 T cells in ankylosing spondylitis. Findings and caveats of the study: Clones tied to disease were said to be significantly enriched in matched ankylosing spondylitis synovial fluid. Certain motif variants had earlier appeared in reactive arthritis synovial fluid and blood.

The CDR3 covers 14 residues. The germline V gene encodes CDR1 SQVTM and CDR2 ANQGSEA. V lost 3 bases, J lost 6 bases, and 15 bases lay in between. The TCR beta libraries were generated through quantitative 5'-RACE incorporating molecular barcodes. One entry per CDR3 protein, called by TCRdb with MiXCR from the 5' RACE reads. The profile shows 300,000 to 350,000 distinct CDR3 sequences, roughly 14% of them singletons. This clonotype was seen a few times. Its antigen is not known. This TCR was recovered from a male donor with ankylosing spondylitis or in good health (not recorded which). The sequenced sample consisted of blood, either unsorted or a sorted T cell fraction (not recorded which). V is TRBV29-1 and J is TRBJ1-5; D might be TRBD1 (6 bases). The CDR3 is CSVDVPGGGQPQHF. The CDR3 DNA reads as TGCAGCGTTGACGTGCCGGGGGGCGGTCAGCCCCAGCATTTT.